A single sample gave rise to the 31 T cell receptor beta chains below, sequenced in a study of blood T cell repertoires in COVID-19. The assay was immunoSEQ multiplex PCR, and TCRdb's table has in-frame clones only and misses some. The sample consists of some 270,000 clones, approximately 85% of them appearing once. The sequenced sample was PBMCs or T cells enriched from blood (not recorded which). Source of these receptors: a woman aged 25 to 39 who had recovered from COVID-19.

This clone has only a few counts. This chain links TRBV18 with TRBJ1-6; no clear D. This CDR3 comprises 15 residues. CDR1 is KGHSH, CDR2 LQKENI, per germline. Trimming stripped 8 bases from V and 8 bases from J, with 19 bases between. The CDR3 loop reads CASTNLEGAHSPLHF. CDR3 coding DNA: TGTGCCAGCACAAACCTAGAGGGTGCACATTCACCCCTCCACTTT. The whole variable domain, filled in from reference TRBV18 and TRBJ1-6, reads NAGVMQNPRHLVRRRGQEARLRCSPMKGHSHVYWYRQLPEEGLKFMVYLQKENIIDESGMPKERFSAEFPKEGPSILRIQQVVRGDSAAYFCASTNLEGAHSPLHFGNGTRLTVT.

The chain links TRBV6-4 to TRBJ2-7, with a tentative D call TRBD1 (7 bases). The V gene's germline CDR1 is MRHNA and CDR2 SNTAGT. The CDR3 consists of 17 residues. V dropped 9 bases and J dropped 3 bases, with 27 bases sitting between them. This CDR3 reads CARTPPATGQGGYEQYF. The CDR3 DNA reads TGTGCCAGAACTCCCCCGGCGACGGGGCAGGGGGGCTACGAGCAGTACTTC.

V usage is TRBV7-9 and J usage is TRBJ2-1, with 9 bases aligning to TRBD1. There are 17 residues in the CDR3. V lost 4 bases and J lost 7; bases outside the gene matches: 14. Germline V lookup: CDR1 SEHNR, CDR2 FQNEAQ (reference sequence). The CDR3 DNA is TGTGCCAGCAGCTCCTGGACAGGGGCCCCCCCTAGTAATGAGCAGTTCTTC. This encodes CASSSWTGAPPSNEQFF.

V and J are TRBV6-5 and TRBJ2-7; no reliable D call. This CDR3 region has 15 residues. V shed 0 bases and J shed 5 bases, with 14 bases lying between them. The germline gives CDR1 MNHEY, CDR2 SVGAGI. CDR3: CASSYSAGEGNEQYF. The CDR3 coding sequence is TGTGCCAGCAGTTACTCGGCCGGAGAAGGAAACGAGCAGTACTTC.

The rearrangement joins TRBV5-6 to TRBJ1-2; D ambiguous. There are 14 residues in the CDR3. Germline V CDR1 and CDR2: SGHDT, YYEEEE. The ends were cut back, 1 base at V and 2 bases at J, with 9 bases in the middle. The CDR3 spells CASSLSNSNYGYTF. The CDR3 nucleotides are TGTGCCAGCAGCTTGTCCAACTCAAACTATGGCTACACCTTC. The full variable domain, its missing parts supplied by reference TRBV5-6 and TRBJ1-2, is DAGVTQSPTHLIKTRGQQVTLRCSPKSGHDTVSWYQQALGQGPQFIFQYYEEEERQRGNFPDRFSGHQFPNYSSELNVNALLLGDSALYLCASSLSNSNYGYTFGSGTRLTVV.

The chain recombines TRBV6-4 with TRBJ1-2; D gene ambiguous. The V end was cut by 2 bases, the J end by 3 bases, with 4 bases between. Germline CDR1 reads MRHNA; CDR2 reads SNTAGT. The CDR3 loop spans 12 amino acids. DNA for the CDR3: TGTGCCAGCAGTGACCGGGACTATGGCTACACCTTC. It specifies CASSDRDYGYTF.

This CDR3 is CASSLSSSSETQYF. CDR3 bases: TGTGCCAGCAGCTTATCCTCGTCTTCGGAGACCCAGTACTTC. This sequence joins TRBV7-2 and TRBJ2-5; the D is unclear. Per the germline V gene, CDR1 is SGHTA and CDR2 is FQGNSA. This CDR3 is built from 14 residues. V dropped 2 bases and J dropped 5 bases, with 12 bases sitting between them.

Written as DNA, the CDR3 is TGTGCCAGCAGTTTTGACAGCTATGGCTACACCTTC. It specifies CASSFDSYGYTF. V and J are TRBV12-3 or TRBV12-4 and TRBJ1-2; D perhaps matches TRBD1 (5 bases). The CDR3 is 12 amino acids. The V end lost 3 bases, the J end lost 4 bases, and 6 bases lay between the germline ends.

The rearrangement joins TRBV5-1 to TRBJ1-2; TRBD1 agrees at 10 bases. V gave up 3 bases and J gave up 8 bases; unmatched junction bases: 1. The CDR3 spans 12 residues. Germline loops: CDR1 SGHRS, CDR2 YFSETQ. In DNA form, the CDR3 reads TGCGCCAGCAGCTGGGACAGGGGAGGCTACACCTTC. The encoded protein is CASSWDRGGYTF. Filled out from reference TRBV5-1 and TRBJ1-2, the complete variable domain reads KAGVTQTPRYLIKTRGQQVTLSCSPISGHRSVSWYQQTPGQGLQFLFEYFSETQRNKGNFPGRFSGRQFSNSRSEMNVSTLELGDSALYLCASSWDRGGYTFGSGTRLTVV.

The chain couples TRBV6-5 to TRBJ1-5; 12 bases map to TRBD1. J was trimmed by 6 bases and V by 6 bases; bases with no gene match: 6. The length of the CDR3 is 15 residues. CDR1 and CDR2 from the germline V gene are MNHEY and SVGAGI. CDR3 nucleotide sequence: TGTGCCAGCAGCCACGGGACAGGGGGCGGTCAGCCCCAGCATTTT. Encoded protein: CASSHGTGGGQPQHF.

The chain's CDR3 is CASKMELAKNIQYF. For the CDR3, the DNA is TGTGCCAGCAAGATGGAGCTAGCCAAAAACATTCAGTACTTC. The chain employs TRBV2 and TRBJ2-4; no firm D call. The germline V gene has CDR1 SNHLY and CDR2 FYNNEI. This CDR3 contains 14 residues. Trimming took 7 bases from V and 0 from J, leaving 10 bases between them.

This chain uses TRBV3-1 (or the pseudogene TRBV3-2) with TRBJ1-3; tentative D call: TRBD1 (6 bases). CDR3 size: 16 residues. Looked up from germline, CDR1 is LGHDT and CDR2 is YNNKEL (reference sequence). V was shortened by 6 bases and J by 0 bases, with 15 bases between the two germline ends. The CDR3 region is CASSITTGFSGNTIYF. CDR3 nucleotides: TGTGCCAGCAGTATAACGACAGGCTTCTCTGGAAACACCATATATTTT.

In its sample, this clone was seen a few times. The chain couples TRBV6-5 to TRBJ2-7; 7 positions agree with TRBD2. V gave up 8 bases and J gave up 6 bases; unmatched junction bases: 4. The CDR3 is made up of 11 amino acids. In germline, CDR1 is MNHEY, CDR2 SVGAGI. The CDR3 loop is CASGGGGEQYF. CDR3 DNA: TGTGCCAGCGGGGGGGGTGGCGAGCAGTACTTC.

The chain links TRBV10-3 to TRBJ2-7, with 11 bases matching TRBD1. The CDR3 is 18 residues long. The V and J ends lost 6 bases and 6 bases, in that order; junction bases with no gene match: 19. CDR1 and CDR2 from the germline V gene are ENHRY and SYGVKD. The CDR3 DNA reads TGTGCCATCAGCCCCGGACAGGGGGCGCCGAGAACCCTAGGCGAGCAGTACTTC. Its protein is CAISPGQGAPRTLGEQYF.

This clone was seen a handful of times. The chain carries TRBV19 and TRBJ1-5; D might be TRBD1 (5 bases). Germline lookup yields CDR1 LNHDA and CDR2 SQIVND (reference sequence). V dropped 5 bases and J dropped 6 bases, with 20 bases sitting between them. The CDR3 is made up of 16 amino acids. The CDR3 DNA sequence: TGTGCCAGTAGTGCGACCTGGGGGGAGGAGGGTCAGCCCCAGCATTTT. As protein: CASSATWGEEGQPQHF.

The chain carries TRBV28 and TRBJ2-7, with 10 bases fitting TRBD2. The CDR3 spans 18 residues. The trim removed 3 bases at V and 4 bases at J, leaving 15 bases unmatched. CDR1 is MDHEN and CDR2 is SYDVKM in the germline V gene. The CDR3, as DNA: TGTGCCAGCAGTTTTCGACTCCCGTTAGCGGGAGGAGTTTACGAGCAGTACTTC. Protein sequence: CASSFRLPLAGGVYEQYF. Full variable domain (rest looked up from reference TRBV28 and TRBJ2-7): DVKVTQSSRYLVKRTGEKVFLECVQDMDHENMFWYRQDPGLGLRLIYFSYDVKMKEKGDIPEGYSVSREKKERFSLILESASTNQTSMYLCASSFRLPLAGGVYEQYFGPGTRLTVT.

At least ten counts were recorded for this clone. The chain combines TRBV19 with TRBJ2-7, with D possibly TRBD2 on 6 matching bases. The V gene lost 6 bases and the J gene lost 7 bases, with 19 bases spanning the gap. Germline CDR1 reads LNHDA; CDR2 reads SQIVND (reference sequence). CDR3 length equals 14 residues. This CDR3 reads CASSVSPGVMEQYF. The DNA of the CDR3 is TGTGCCAGTAGCGTATCCCCGGGGGTGATGGAGCAGTACTTC.

This chain's CDR3 is CASSPEETQYF. CDR3 nucleotides: TGTGCCAGCAGCCCGGAGGAGACCCAGTACTTC. J is TRBJ2-5 and V is TRBV6-5; D uncertain. The V gene lost 6 bases and the J gene lost 5 bases, with 7 bases spanning the gap. This CDR3 is 11 amino acids long. CDR1 and CDR2 (germline): MNHEY, SVGAGI.

The sample holds a few counts of this clone. The chain employs TRBV7-9 and TRBJ2-2; TRBD2 is a possible D gene (5 bases). Per the germline V gene, CDR1 is SEHNR and CDR2 is FQNEAQ (reference sequence). The CDR3 has 15 residues. Deletions cut 7 bases from V and 7 bases from J, with 19 bases between. The CDR3 region has the DNA TGTGCCAGCATCTCAAATTCGAGGGTTCACGGGGAGCTGTTTTTT. Its translation is CASISNSRVHGELFF.

CDR3 in amino acids: CASSEQAYGYTF. Here the CDR3 DNA reads TGTGCCAGCAGTGAACAAGCCTATGGCTACACCTTC. The chain couples TRBV6-1 to TRBJ1-2, with D unclear. V was shortened by 2 bases and J by 4 bases, with 5 bases between the two germline ends. Germline V gene sequence: CDR1 MNHNS, CDR2 SASEGT. The CDR3 has 12 amino acids.

This clone has a single count. Other DNA sequences from this sample encode an identical CDR3 as well. The chain carries TRBV3-1 (or the pseudogene TRBV3-2) and TRBJ1-4; 7 bases align to TRBD1. Per the germline V gene, CDR1 is LGHDT and CDR2 is YNNKEL (reference sequence). V gave up 0 bases and J gave up 4 bases; unmatched junction bases: 2. CDR3 length: 15 residues. CDR3 in DNA: TGTGCCAGCAGCCAAGAGAACAGGGGTAATGAAAAACTGTTTTTT. Protein: CASSQENRGNEKLFF.

V gene TRBV11-2 combines with J gene TRBJ2-1; D gene unclear. Germline CDR1 and CDR2: SGHAT and FQNNGV. The CDR3 loop spans 11 amino acids. V was pared by 5 bases and J by 15 bases, with 14 bases between. The CDR3 DNA reads TGTGCCAGCAGCCTCGGGTCCTTTTTGTTCTTC. Encoded protein: CASSLGSFLFF.

The chain uses TRBV12-3 or TRBV12-4 and TRBJ1-1, with D perhaps matching TRBD1 (5 bases). Trimming left V 9 bases short and J 3 bases short, with 14 bases between. This CDR3 is built from 13 residues. DNA for the CDR3: TGTGCCAGTGGGGGGTTGGGGGACACTGAAGCTTTCTTT. Translating gives CASGGLGDTEAFF.

The V gene is TRBV6-4, the J gene TRBJ2-7, with TRBD1 matching over 8 bases. Per the germline V gene, CDR1 is MRHNA and CDR2 is SNTAGT. There are 14 residues in the CDR3. With 4 bases clipped from V and 2 bases from J, the junction kept 4 bases outside the gene matches. The CDR3 loop is CASSVGTGPYEQYF. The CDR3 DNA follows: TGTGCCAGCAGTGTGGGGACAGGACCCTACGAGCAGTACTTC.

The V call is TRBV7-2, the J call TRBJ1-5; weak D call: TRBD1 (6 bases). The CDR3 length is 15 residues. The V end was cut by 4 bases, the J end by 7 bases, with 17 bases between. Germline CDR1 SGHTA, CDR2 FQGNSA. CDR3 sequence: CASSSQMSQGQPQHF. DNA for the CDR3: TGTGCCAGCAGCTCACAAATGTCCCAGGGGCAGCCCCAGCATTTT.

This clone was seen only once. The chain links TRBV27 to TRBJ2-1; TRBD2 agrees at 7 bases. Germline V CDR1 and CDR2: MNHEY, SMNVEV (reference sequence). The CDR3 has 15 amino acids. V dropped 4 bases and J dropped 5; count of bases not matched to a gene: 8. The CDR3 nucleotides read TGTGCCAGCAGTTCCCGGCGGCTAGCGGACAATGAGCAGTTCTTC. Translating it yields CASSSRRLADNEQFF.

The V gene is TRBV11-2, the J gene TRBJ2-7; D perhaps matches TRBD2 (6 bases). V was shortened by 1 base and J by 3 bases, with 10 bases between the two germline ends. CDR1 is SGHAT and CDR2 is FQNNGV in the germline V gene. The CDR3 has 14 residues. CDR3 sequence reads: CASSLGRGSYEQYF. In DNA, the CDR3 is TGTGCCAGCAGCTTAGGGCGGGGAAGCTACGAGCAGTACTTC.

The chain employs TRBV28 and TRBJ2-4, with TRBD1 identical over 8 bases. The CDR3 consists of 13 residues. Germline CDR1 is MDHEN and CDR2 is SYDVKM. V dropped 6 bases and J dropped 9; count of bases not matched to a gene: 7. In nucleotides, the CDR3 is TGTGCCAGCAGGCTTGGACAGGGAGGCATTCAGTACTTC. Residues: CASRLGQGGIQYF.

The chain recombines TRBV5-1 with TRBJ2-2; D is unresolved. Trimming stripped 1 base from V and 0 bases from J, with 7 bases between. The CDR3 extends over 15 amino acids. Germline V gene sequence: CDR1 SGHRS, CDR2 YFSETQ. The CDR3 region has the DNA TGCGCCAGCAGCTTGCGGGTCCCGAACACCGGGGAGCTGTTTTTT. Encoded protein: CASSLRVPNTGELFF.

This rearrangement joins TRBV7-9 to TRBJ1-5, with D unclear. V was cut by 5 bases and J by 3 bases, with 8 bases left in between. In germline, CDR1 is SEHNR, CDR2 FQNEAQ (reference sequence). The CDR3 has 13 amino acids. DNA of the CDR3: TGTGCCAGCAGCGACCGGGACAATCAGCCCCAGCATTTT. This sequence encodes CASSDRDNQPQHF.

The rearrangement uses TRBV5-1 and TRBJ1-5, with D tentatively TRBD1 (5 bases). The CDR3 has 15 amino acids. Germline CDR1 reads SGHRS; CDR2 reads YFSETQ. V lost 0 bases, J lost 3 bases, and 10 bases lay in between. The CDR3 sequence is CASSLEGAPNQPQHF. In nucleotides, the CDR3 is TGCGCCAGCAGCTTGGAAGGGGCTCCCAATCAGCCCCAGCATTTT. Full variable domain (rest looked up from reference TRBV5-1 and TRBJ1-5): KAGVTQTPRYLIKTRGQQVTLSCSPISGHRSVSWYQQTPGQGLQFLFEYFSETQRNKGNFPGRFSGRQFSNSRSEMNVSTLELGDSALYLCASSLEGAPNQPQHFGDGTRLSIL.